This T cell receptor beta chain was identified in a study of T cell responses to AZD1222 COVID-19 vaccine. Details on this clone: Its specificity is unknown.

V gave up 5 bases and J gave up 6 bases; unmatched junction bases: 10. This CDR3 is 15 amino acids long. The germline V gene has CDR1 PRHDT and CDR2 FYEKMQ (reference sequence). TCRdb's copy holds only in-frame clones and misses some; the assay was immunoSEQ multiplex PCR. The data contain approximately 130,000 clones, roughly 93% of them singletons. Study-level findings and limits: It should be noted that donors were predominantly white British and more often female, and clonal diversity was possibly underestimated. Repertoire sampling was restricted to post-peak T cell response timepoints.

This clonotype was obtained from an adult in good health. The specimen comprised peripheral blood, sampled on day 0 of AZD1222 vaccination. V gene TRBV13 combines with J gene TRBJ2-1; 7 positions match TRBD1. The CDR3: CASSAGTENSNEQFF. The CDR3 region has the DNA TGTGCCAGCAGCGCCGGGACAGAAAACTCCAATGAGCAGTTCTTC.